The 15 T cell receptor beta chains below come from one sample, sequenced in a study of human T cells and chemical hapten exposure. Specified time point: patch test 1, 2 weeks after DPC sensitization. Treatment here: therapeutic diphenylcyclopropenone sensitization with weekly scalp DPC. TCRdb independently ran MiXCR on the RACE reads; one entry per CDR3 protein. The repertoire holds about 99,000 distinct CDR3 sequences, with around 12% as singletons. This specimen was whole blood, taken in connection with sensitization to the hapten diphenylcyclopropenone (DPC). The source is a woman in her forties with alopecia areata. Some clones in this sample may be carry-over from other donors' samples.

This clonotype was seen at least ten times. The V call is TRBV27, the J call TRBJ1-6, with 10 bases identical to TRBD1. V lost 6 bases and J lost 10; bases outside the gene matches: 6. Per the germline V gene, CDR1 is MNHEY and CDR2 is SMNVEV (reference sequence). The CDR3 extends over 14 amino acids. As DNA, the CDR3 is TGTGCCAGCAGCCCGGACAGGGGGTCCTCACCCCTCCACTTT. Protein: CASSPDRGSSPLHF.

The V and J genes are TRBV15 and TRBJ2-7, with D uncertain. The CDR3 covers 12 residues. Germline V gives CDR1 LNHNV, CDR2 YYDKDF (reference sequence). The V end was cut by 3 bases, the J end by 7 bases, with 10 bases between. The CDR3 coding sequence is TGTGCCACCAGCAGGGGCTTAGGGGAGCAGTACTTC. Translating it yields CATSRGLGEQYF.

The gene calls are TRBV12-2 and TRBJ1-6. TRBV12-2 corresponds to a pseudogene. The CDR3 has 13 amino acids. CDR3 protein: CASRPSTDSPLHF. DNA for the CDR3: TGTGCAAGTCGCCCCTCGACCGACTCACCCCTCCACTTT.

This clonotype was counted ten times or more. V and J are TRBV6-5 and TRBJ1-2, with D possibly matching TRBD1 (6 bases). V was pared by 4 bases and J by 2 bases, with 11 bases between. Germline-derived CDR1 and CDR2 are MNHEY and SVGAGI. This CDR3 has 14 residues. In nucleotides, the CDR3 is TGTGCCAGCAGTTTGCAAAGGGGGAACTATGGCTACACCTTC. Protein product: CASSLQRGNYGYTF.

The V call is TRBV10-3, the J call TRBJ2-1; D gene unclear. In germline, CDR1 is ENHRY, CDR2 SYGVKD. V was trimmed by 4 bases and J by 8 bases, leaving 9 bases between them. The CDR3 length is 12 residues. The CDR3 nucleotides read TGTGCCATCAGTGGCGAGGCGCATGAGCAGTTCTTC. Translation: CAISGEAHEQFF.

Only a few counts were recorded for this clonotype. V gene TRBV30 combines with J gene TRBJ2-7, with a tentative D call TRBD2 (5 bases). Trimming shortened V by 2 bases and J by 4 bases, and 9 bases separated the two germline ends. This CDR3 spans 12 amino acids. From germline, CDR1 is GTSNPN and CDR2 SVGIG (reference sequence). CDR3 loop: CAWSNRGYEQYF. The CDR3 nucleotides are TGTGCCTGGAGTAACAGAGGGTACGAGCAGTACTTC.

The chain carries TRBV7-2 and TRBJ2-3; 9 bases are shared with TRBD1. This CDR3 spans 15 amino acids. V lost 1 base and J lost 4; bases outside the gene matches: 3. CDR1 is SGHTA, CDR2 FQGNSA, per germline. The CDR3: CASSLDRGRADTQYF. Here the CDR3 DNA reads TGTGCCAGCAGCTTAGACAGGGGGCGGGCAGATACGCAGTATTTT.

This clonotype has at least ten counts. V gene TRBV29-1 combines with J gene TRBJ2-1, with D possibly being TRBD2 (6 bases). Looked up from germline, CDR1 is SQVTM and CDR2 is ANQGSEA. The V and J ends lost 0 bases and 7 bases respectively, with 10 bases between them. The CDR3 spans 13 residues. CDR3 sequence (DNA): TGCAGCGTTGAAGAGGGAGGCCTGAATGAGCAGTTCTTC. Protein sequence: CSVEEGGLNEQFF.

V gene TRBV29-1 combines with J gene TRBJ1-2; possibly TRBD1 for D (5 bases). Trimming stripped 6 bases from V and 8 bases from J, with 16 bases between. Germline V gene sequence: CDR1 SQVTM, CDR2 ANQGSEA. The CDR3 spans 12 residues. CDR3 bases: TGCAGCGTGATCGGACAATCATCGGGCTACACCTTC. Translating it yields CSVIGQSSGYTF.

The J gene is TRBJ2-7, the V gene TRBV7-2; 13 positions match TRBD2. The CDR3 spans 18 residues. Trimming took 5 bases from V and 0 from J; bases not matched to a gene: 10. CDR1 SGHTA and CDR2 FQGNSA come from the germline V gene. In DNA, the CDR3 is TGTGCCAGCAGCGTTGGGACTAGCGGGATCCCTCGCTCCTACGAGCAGTACTTC. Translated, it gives CASSVGTSGIPRSYEQYF.

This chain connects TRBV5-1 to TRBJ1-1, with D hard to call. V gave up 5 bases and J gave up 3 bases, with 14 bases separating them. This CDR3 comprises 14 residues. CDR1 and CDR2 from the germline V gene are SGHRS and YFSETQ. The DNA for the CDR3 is TGCGCCAGCAGAAGAGAGACGGTGGACACTGAAGCTTTCTTT. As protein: CASRRETVDTEAFF.

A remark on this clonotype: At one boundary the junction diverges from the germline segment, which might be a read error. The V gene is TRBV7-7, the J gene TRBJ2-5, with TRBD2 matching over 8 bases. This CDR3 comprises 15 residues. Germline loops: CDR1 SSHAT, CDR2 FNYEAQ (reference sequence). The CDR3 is CASSLRSGSDETQYF. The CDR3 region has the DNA TGTGCTAGCAGCTTAAGAAGCGGGAGTGATGAGACCCAGTACTTC. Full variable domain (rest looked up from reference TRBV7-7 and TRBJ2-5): GAGVSQSPRYKVTKRGQDVTLRCDPISSHATLYWYQQALGQGPEFLTYFNYEAQPDKSGLPSDRFSAERPEGSISTLTIQRTEQRDSAMYRCASSLRSGSDETQYFGPGTRLLVL.

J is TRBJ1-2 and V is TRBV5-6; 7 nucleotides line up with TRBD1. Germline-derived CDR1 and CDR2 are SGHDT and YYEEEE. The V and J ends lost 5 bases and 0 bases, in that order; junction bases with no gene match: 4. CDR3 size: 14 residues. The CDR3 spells CASRWRGPNYGYTF. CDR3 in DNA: TGTGCCAGCAGGTGGAGGGGGCCTAACTATGGCTACACCTTC. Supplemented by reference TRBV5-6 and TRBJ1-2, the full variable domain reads DAGVTQSPTHLIKTRGQQVTLRCSPKSGHDTVSWYQQALGQGPQFIFQYYEEEERQRGNFPDRFSGHQFPNYSSELNVNALLLGDSALYLCASRWRGPNYGYTFGSGTRLTVV.

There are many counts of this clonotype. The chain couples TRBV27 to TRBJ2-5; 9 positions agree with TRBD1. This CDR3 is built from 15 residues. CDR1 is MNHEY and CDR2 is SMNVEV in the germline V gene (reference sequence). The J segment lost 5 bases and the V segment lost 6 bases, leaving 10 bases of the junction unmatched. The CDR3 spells CASRPLDRGGETQYF. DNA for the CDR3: TGTGCCAGCAGACCCCTCGACAGGGGGGGCGAGACCCAGTACTTC.

The CDR3 DNA sequence: TGCAGTGCTGACAGACCAGGGGGAACCTACGAGCAGTACTTC. Residues: CSADRPGGTYEQYF. J is TRBJ2-7 and V is TRBV20-1; 7 bases line up with TRBD1. Germline lookup yields CDR1 DFQATT and CDR2 SNEGSKA (reference sequence). The CDR3 length is 14 residues. J lost 2 bases, V lost 5 bases, and 9 bases had no gene match.